Below are 11 T cell receptor beta chains sequenced from a single sample in a study of blood T cell repertoires in COVID-19 (dated by TCRdb to the early 2020s). Library generation was performed with the immunoSEQ multiplex PCR assay. TCRdb stores this immuneACCESS table with in-frame sequences only. Part of the clones is absent; in the studies checked, under half of the shortfall reflects unresolved V genes, and no reason is known for the rest. Counted in this sample were about 98,000 clones; 65% to 90% of them appeared once. The ten largest clones capture roughly 11% of the sample. Material: peripheral blood. The receptor set was obtained from a man between 65 and 79 years old with active or convalescent COVID-19.

The rearrangement uses TRBV5-6 and TRBJ1-1; D is ambiguous. Germline CDR1 and CDR2: SGHDT and YYEEEE. Trimming removed 0 bases at V and 1 base at J, with 7 bases between. The CDR3 sequence is 14 residues long. The CDR3 DNA follows: TGTGCCAGCAGCTTGGGACTGACGAACACTGAAGCTTTCTTT. Residues: CASSLGLTNTEAFF.

The chain couples TRBV12-3 or TRBV12-4 to TRBJ2-1, with 7 bases that match TRBD1. This CDR3 comprises 13 residues. With V trimmed by 6 bases and J by 7 bases, 6 bases remained unmatched. CDR3 nucleotides: TGTGCCAGCAGCATGAAACAGGGGAATGAGCAGTTCTTC. Its protein is CASSMKQGNEQFF.

This clone was counted once. V is TRBV4-2 and J is TRBJ2-7; D unresolved. Per the germline V gene, CDR1 is LGHNA and CDR2 is YNFKEQ. The CDR3 extends over 14 amino acids. Trimming stripped 0 bases from V and 6 bases from J, with 12 bases between. The CDR3 loop reads CASSQDSTKGEQYF. DNA of the CDR3: TGTGCCAGCAGCCAAGATAGCACCAAAGGCGAGCAGTACTTC.

The chain uses TRBV10-3 and TRBJ2-3; perhaps TRBD2 as D (6 bases). CDR3 length: 17 amino acids. Germline V gene lookup returns CDR1 ENHRY and CDR2 SYGVKD. Trimming left V 0 bases short and J 2 bases short, with 15 bases between. CDR3 sequence (DNA): TGTGCCATCAGTGAGTCGGGGGGTGGCGGATACACAGATACGCAGTATTTT. Its translation: CAISESGGGGYTDTQYF.

This rearrangement joins TRBV6-5 to TRBJ1-2; D may be TRBD1 (6 bases). Germline CDR1 MNHEY, CDR2 SVGAGI. The CDR3 consists of 13 residues. V was pared by 5 bases and J by 8 bases, with 15 bases between. Here the CDR3 reads CASSPVGTHGYTF. CDR3 in DNA: TGTGCCAGCAGTCCAGTCGGGACACACGGCTACACCTTC.

The chain couples TRBV5-1 to TRBJ2-1; 8 bases are a match to TRBD1. CDR1 SGHRS and CDR2 YFSETQ come from the germline V gene. With 1 base clipped from V and 8 bases from J, the junction kept 11 bases outside the gene matches. The CDR3 has 16 amino acids. CDR3 bases: TGCGCCAGCAGCTTGTCGTTGCAGGGGGCACGGGATGAGCAGTTCTTC. This encodes CASSLSLQGARDEQFF.

The rearrangement uses TRBV7-6 and TRBJ2-2, with 11 bases fitting TRBD2. Germline V gene data show CDR1 as SGHVS and CDR2 as FNYEAQ. This CDR3 contains 16 residues. V dropped 5 bases and J dropped 7; count of bases not matched to a gene: 9. The CDR3 DNA follows: TGTGCCAGCAGCCTTAGCGGGGGGGCCTATGGCGGGGAGCTGTTTTTT. This codes for CASSLSGGAYGGELFF. Based on the CDR3 plus reference TRBV7-6 and TRBJ2-2, the full variable domain is GAGVSQSPRYKVTKRGQDVALRCDPISGHVSLYWYRQALGQGPEFLTYFNYEAQQDKSGLPNDRFSAERPEGSISTLTIQRTEQRDSAMYRCASSLSGGAYGGELFFGEGSRLTVL.

This chain connects TRBV9 to TRBJ1-2; 10 bases are a match to TRBD1. Germline V gene sequence: CDR1 SGDLS, CDR2 YYNGEE. The CDR3 covers 15 residues. The ends lost 4 bases at V and 8 bases at J; junction bases unmatched: 11. The CDR3 DNA sequence: TGTGCCAGCAGCCCACGACAGGGGGCTGGGAGGGGCTACACCTTC. It is translated as CASSPRQGAGRGYTF.

The chain uses TRBV6-5 and TRBJ1-5; no reliable D call. Germline V CDR1 and CDR2: MNHEY, SVGAGI. V was clipped by 7 bases and J by 2 bases, with 12 bases between them. The CDR3 is 14 residues long. The CDR3 is CASNPTGGNQPQHF. CDR3 nucleotides: TGTGCCAGCAACCCGACCGGGGGCAATCAGCCCCAGCATTTT.

The V gene is TRBV28, the J gene TRBJ1-1; D gene ambiguous. Germline loops: CDR1 MDHEN, CDR2 SYDVKM. The CDR3 sequence is 13 residues long. V lost 3 bases, J lost 7 bases, and 12 bases lay in between. The CDR3 spells CASSFSPLVEAFF. The CDR3 DNA reads TGTGCCAGCAGTTTTTCTCCTTTAGTTGAAGCTTTCTTT. Combining the CDR3 with reference TRBV28 and TRBJ1-1 gives the whole variable domain DVKVTQSSRYLVKRTGEKVFLECVQDMDHENMFWYRQDPGLGLRLIYFSYDVKMKEKGDIPEGYSVSREKKERFSLILESASTNQTSMYLCASSFSPLVEAFFGQGTRLTVV.

The V call is TRBV19, the J call TRBJ1-3; 7 bases line up with TRBD1. CDR1 is LNHDA, CDR2 SQIVND, per germline (reference sequence). The CDR3 extends over 15 amino acids. The J segment lost 2 bases and the V segment lost 1 base, leaving 2 bases of the junction unmatched. The CDR3 here is CASSIGQGAGNTIYF. The CDR3 DNA sequence: TGTGCCAGTAGTATAGGACAGGGCGCTGGAAACACCATATATTTT.